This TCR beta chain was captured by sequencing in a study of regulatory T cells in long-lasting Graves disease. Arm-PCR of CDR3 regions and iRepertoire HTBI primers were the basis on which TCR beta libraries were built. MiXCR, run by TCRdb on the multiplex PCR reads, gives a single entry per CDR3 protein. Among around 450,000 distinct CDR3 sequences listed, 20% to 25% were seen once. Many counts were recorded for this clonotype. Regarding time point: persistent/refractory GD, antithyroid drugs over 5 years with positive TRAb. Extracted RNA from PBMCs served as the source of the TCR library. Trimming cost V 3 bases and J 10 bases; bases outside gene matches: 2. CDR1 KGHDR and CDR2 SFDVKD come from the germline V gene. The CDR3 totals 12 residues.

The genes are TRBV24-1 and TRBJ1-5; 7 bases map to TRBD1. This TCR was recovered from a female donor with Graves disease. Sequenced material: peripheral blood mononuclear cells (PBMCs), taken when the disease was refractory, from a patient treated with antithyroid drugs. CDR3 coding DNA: TGTGCCACCAGTGATAAGGGGGCTCCCCAGCATTTT. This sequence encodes CATSDKGAPQHF.